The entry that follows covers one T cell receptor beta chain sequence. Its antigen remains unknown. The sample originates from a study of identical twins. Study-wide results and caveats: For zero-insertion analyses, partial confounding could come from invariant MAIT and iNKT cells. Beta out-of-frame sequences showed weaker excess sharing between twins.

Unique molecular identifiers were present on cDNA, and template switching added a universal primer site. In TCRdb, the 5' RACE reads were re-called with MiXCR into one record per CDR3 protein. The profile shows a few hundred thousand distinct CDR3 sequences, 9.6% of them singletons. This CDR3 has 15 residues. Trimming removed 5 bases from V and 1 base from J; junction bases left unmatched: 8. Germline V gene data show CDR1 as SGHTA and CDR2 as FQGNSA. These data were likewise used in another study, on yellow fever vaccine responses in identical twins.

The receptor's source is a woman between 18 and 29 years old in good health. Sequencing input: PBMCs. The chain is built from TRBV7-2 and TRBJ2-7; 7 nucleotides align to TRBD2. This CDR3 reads CASSHYGGGSYEQYF. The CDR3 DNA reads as TGTGCCAGCAGCCACTATGGCGGGGGTTCCTACGAGCAGTACTTC.